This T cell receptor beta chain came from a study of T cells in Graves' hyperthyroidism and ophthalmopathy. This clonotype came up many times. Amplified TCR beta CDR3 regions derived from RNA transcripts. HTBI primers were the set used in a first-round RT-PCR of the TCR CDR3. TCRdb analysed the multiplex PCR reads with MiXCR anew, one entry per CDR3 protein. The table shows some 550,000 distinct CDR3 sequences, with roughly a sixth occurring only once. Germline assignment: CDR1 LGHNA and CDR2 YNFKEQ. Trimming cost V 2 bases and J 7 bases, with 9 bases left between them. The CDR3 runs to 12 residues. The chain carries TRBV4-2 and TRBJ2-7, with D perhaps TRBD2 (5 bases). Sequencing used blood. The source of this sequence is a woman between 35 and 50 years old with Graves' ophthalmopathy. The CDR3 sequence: CASSQITGEQYF. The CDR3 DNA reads TGTGCCAGCAGCCAAATCACGGGGGAGCAGTACTTC.